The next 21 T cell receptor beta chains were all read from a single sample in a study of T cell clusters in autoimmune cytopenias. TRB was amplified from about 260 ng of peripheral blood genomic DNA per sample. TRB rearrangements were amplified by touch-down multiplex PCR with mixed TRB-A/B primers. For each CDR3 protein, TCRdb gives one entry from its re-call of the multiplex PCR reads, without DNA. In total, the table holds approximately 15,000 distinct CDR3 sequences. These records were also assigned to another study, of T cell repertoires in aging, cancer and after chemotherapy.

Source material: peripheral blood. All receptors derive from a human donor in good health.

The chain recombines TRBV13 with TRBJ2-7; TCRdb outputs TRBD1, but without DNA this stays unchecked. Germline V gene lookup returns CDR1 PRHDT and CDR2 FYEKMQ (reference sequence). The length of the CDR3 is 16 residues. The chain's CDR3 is CASSLGQDRATYEQYF.

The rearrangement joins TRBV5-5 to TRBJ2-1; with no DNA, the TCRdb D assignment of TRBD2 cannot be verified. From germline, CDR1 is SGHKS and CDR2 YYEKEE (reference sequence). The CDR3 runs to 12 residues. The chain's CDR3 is CASRSGLNEQFF.

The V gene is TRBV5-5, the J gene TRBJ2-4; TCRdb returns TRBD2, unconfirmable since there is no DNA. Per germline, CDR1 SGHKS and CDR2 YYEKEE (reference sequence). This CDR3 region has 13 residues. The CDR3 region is CASSSRGAHIQYF.

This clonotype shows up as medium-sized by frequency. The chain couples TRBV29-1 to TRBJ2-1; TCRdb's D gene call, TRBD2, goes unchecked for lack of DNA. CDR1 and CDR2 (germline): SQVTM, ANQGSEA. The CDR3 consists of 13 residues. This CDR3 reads CSVPREGKNEQFF.

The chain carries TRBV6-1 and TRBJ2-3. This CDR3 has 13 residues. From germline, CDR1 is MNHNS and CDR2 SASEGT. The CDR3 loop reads CASSYSSQDTQYF.

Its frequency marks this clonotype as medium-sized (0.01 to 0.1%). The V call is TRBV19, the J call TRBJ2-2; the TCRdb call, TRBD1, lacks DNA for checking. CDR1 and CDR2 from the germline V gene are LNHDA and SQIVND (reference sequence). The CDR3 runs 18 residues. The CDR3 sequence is CASSRRRQTATNTGELFF.

CDR3 protein: CASSQRPAGQPQHF. The chain carries TRBV19 and TRBJ1-5; TCRdb names TRBD1, which stays unverified in the absence of DNA. CDR1 is LNHDA and CDR2 is SQIVND in the germline V gene (reference sequence). This CDR3 is 14 amino acids long.

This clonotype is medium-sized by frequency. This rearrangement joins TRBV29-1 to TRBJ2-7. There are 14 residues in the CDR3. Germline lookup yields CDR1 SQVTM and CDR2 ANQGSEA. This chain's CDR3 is CSVKVAHVAYEQYF.

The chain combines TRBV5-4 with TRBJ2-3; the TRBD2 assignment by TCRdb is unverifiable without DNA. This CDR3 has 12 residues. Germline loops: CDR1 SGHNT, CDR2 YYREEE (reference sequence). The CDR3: CASSQGLGAQYF.

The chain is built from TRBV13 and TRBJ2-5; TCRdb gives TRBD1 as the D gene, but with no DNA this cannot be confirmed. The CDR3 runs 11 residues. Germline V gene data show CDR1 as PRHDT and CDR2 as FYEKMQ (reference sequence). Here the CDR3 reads CASSDRVAQYF.

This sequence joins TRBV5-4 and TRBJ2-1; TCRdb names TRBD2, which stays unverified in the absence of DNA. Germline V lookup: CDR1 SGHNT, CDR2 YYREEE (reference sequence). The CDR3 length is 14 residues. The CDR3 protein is CASSFSGRAGEQFF.

The CDR3 region is CASSTRTGNNEQFF. The chain links TRBV5-4 to TRBJ2-1; the D call of TRBD1 rests on TCRdb alone, since no DNA is present to check it. CDR1 and CDR2 (germline): SGHNT, YYREEE (reference sequence). The length of the CDR3 is 14 residues.

The CDR3 loop is CASSMGFLGTYEQYF. The gene calls are TRBV19 and TRBJ2-7. Germline V lookup: CDR1 LNHDA, CDR2 SQIVND (reference sequence). This CDR3 has 15 residues.

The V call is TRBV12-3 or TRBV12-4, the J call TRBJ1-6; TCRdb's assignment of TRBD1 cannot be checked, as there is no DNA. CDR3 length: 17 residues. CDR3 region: CASTPKGESSYNSPLHF.

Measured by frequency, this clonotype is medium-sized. CDR3 in amino acids: CASSPNRYAQYF. The J gene is TRBJ2-3, the V gene TRBV11-3. Germline CDR1 and CDR2: SGHNT and YENEEA. CDR3 length equals 12 residues.

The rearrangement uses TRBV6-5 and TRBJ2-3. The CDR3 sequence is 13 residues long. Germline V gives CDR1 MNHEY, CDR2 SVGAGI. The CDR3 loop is CASSYSEAYGQYF.

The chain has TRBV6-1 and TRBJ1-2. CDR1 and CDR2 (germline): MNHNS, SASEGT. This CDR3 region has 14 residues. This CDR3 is CASSEAEDHYGYTF.

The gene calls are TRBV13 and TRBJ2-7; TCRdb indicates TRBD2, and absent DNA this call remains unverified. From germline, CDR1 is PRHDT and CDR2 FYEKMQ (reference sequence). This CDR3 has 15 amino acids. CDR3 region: CASSRGLGGSYEQYF.

CDR3 residues: CASSRMGTEAFF. The V call is TRBV18, the J call TRBJ1-1. This CDR3 spans 12 amino acids. Germline-derived CDR1 and CDR2 are KGHSH and LQKENI.

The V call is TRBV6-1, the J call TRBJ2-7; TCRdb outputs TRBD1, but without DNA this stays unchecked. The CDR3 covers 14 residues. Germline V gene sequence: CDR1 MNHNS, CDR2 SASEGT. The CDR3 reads CASSEVWGTNEQYF.

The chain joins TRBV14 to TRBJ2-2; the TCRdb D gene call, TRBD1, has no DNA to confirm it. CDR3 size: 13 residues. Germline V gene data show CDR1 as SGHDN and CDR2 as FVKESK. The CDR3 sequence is CASSPTRSGELFF.